This TCR beta chain was sequenced during a study of long-term antiretroviral therapy in people with HIV. CDR1 ENHRY and CDR2 SYGVKD come from the germline V gene. CDR3 length equals 14 residues. V gave up 7 bases and J gave up 8 bases; unmatched junction bases: 9. Researchers ran immunoSEQ v3.0 at survey level. This table comes from immunoSEQ multiplex PCR, and its TCRdb copy is limited to in-frame clones, with some not included. Of over 30,000 clones listed, 85% are singletons. This clone was seen just once. The chain has TRBV10-3 and TRBJ2-7; TRBD2 matches 12 bases. The clonotype comes from a woman in her fifties or sixties with HIV. The specimen comprised unsorted PBMCs, sampled 3.1 years after starting antiretroviral therapy. CDR3 nucleotides: TGTGCCATCATGGGTTCTAGCGGGGGGGACAAGCAGTACTTC. This encodes CAIMGSSGGDKQYF.